This entry lists 4 T cell receptor beta chains sequenced from one sample in a study of technical replicates of blood from several donors. Here immunoSEQ multiplex PCR was the method, and the copy in TCRdb shows in-frame clones only, minus some. The sample yields under 85,000 clones, approximately 96% seen once. The specimen was T cells isolated from PBMCs. The receptors were sampled from a human donor in good health.

The CDR3 is CASSVGGRFTGRREKLFF. In nucleotides, the CDR3 is TGTGCCAGCAGCGTAGGGGGGCGATTCACAGGAAGAAGGGAAAAACTGTTTTTT. The J gene is TRBJ1-4, the V gene TRBV9; maybe TRBD1 (6 bases). CDR1 and CDR2 (germline): SGDLS, YYNGEE. CDR3 length: 18 amino acids. V lost 0 bases and J 8 bases, leaving 23 bases between the germline ends.

The chain is built from TRBV28 and TRBJ1-4, with D possibly being TRBD1 (5 bases). Germline CDR1 and CDR2: MDHEN and SYDVKM. The CDR3 spans 12 residues. Trimming left V 4 bases short and J 10 bases short, with 10 bases between. Here the CDR3 reads CASSSPGGKLFF. CDR3 in DNA: TGTGCCAGCAGTTCTCCGGGGGGAAAACTGTTTTTT.

This rearrangement joins TRBV9 to TRBJ1-1; 9 bases line up with TRBD1. The junction had 8 bases not matched to a gene; V was cut back by 4 bases and J by 4 bases. The CDR3 runs to 15 residues. The germline V gene encodes CDR1 SGDLS and CDR2 YYNGEE. CDR3 nucleotide sequence: TGTGCCAGCAGCCCGAACAGGGGGCTAGGCACTGAAGCTTTCTTT. This gives the protein CASSPNRGLGTEAFF.

J is TRBJ1-1 and V is TRBV5-1, with D perhaps matching TRBD1 (5 bases). Per the germline V gene, CDR1 is SGHRS and CDR2 is YFSETQ. V lost 4 bases and J lost 5, with 18 bases in between. This CDR3 has 15 amino acids. This CDR3 reads CASSATSPGRTEAFF. DNA of the CDR3: TGCGCCAGCAGCGCTACTAGTCCAGGGAGGACTGAAGCTTTCTTT.